The T cell receptor beta chain under discussion was sequenced for a study of shared clonotypes between healthy human individuals. V lost 4 bases to trimming and J lost 6 bases; unmatched junction nucleotides: 8. The CDR3 spans 15 residues. Germline loops: CDR1 SGHRS, CDR2 YFSETQ. Here immunoSEQ multiplex PCR was the method, and the copy in TCRdb shows in-frame clones only, minus some. The sample shows about 2.4 million clones, around 94% of them seen only once. The receptor's source is a man younger than 35 in good health. Sequences were obtained from naive CD4+ T cells sorted from blood. Subset noted: CD45RA+ positively selected. The chain joins TRBV5-1 to TRBJ2-3, with 10 bases identical to TRBD2. For the CDR3, the DNA is TGCGCCAGCAGCCCCTCTAGCGGGGGCTCGGATACGCAGTATTTT. This translates into CASSPSSGGSDTQYF.